This entry describes one T cell receptor (beta chain). This sample is drawn from a study of cytomegalovirus exposure and HLA in healthy donors. In the PCR, 60 Vbeta and 13 Jbeta primers were used. TCRdb's table, derived via immunoSEQ multiplex PCR, lists solely in-frame clones and lacks some. Among 100,000 to 150,000 clones listed, around 74% were seen once. CDR1 and CDR2 from the germline V gene are MNHEY and SVGAGI. The CDR3 is made up of 14 amino acids. After removal of 9 bases from V and 4 bases from J, the junction contained 9 bases not matched to a gene. The receptor comes from a woman aged 50 to 65 in good health and CMV-seropositive. The sequenced material came from PBMCs. The chain carries TRBV6-5 and TRBJ1-2, with 9 nucleotides matching TRBD1. The CDR3, as DNA: TGTGCCAGTTACACAGGGGGCTCGGCCTATGGCTACACCTTC. This codes for CASYTGGSAYGYTF.